One and the same sample provided the 31 T cell receptor beta chains below, sequenced in a study of beta chain features in type 1 diabetes. Overall study results and limits: Shortening that was moderate but significant affected the TCRB CDR3s of Type 1 diabetes patients in all four CD4+ subsets.

No antigens are known for them. Expressed TCRB transcripts were sequenced because the isolated RNA had all been reverse transcribed beforehand. Method: immunoSEQ multiplex PCR; TCRdb's copy keeps in-frame clones and lacks some. The sample gives 250,000 to 300,000 clones, 20% to 25% of which show up once; around 0.013% is in the top ten. The sequenced sample was naive CD4+ T cells from blood. All receptors come from a woman in her twenties or thirties with type 1 diabetes.

V and J are TRBV18 and TRBJ2-3, with a weak D call TRBD1 (6 bases). The V gene lost 3 bases and the J gene lost 3 bases, with 10 bases spanning the gap. CDR3 length: 14 amino acids. Germline CDR1 KGHSH, CDR2 LQKENI. For the CDR3, the DNA is TGTGCCAGCTCACCCCAGGGGAGAACAGATACGCAGTATTTT. It yields the protein CASSPQGRTDTQYF.

This clone came up a few times. This CDR3 is CASSLRTSGISYNEQFF. CDR3 DNA: TGTGCCAGCAGCCTACGGACTAGCGGGATATCCTACAATGAGCAGTTCTTC. The genes are TRBV7-8 and TRBJ2-1, with 12 nucleotides matching TRBD2. CDR1 and CDR2 from the germline V gene are SGHVS and FQNEAQ. CDR3 length: 17 amino acids. V trimming: 5 bases; J trimming: 1 base; junction bases outside the gene matches: 6.

The chain joins TRBV7-3 to TRBJ2-3, with D maybe TRBD2 (5 bases). The CDR3 has 15 amino acids. V lost 4 bases and J 4 bases, leaving 15 bases between the germline ends. CDR1 is SGHTA and CDR2 is FQGTGA in the germline V gene. CDR3 bases: TGTGCCAGCAGCTCAGGCAGCGGAGGAGCAGATACGCAGTATTTT. It specifies CASSSGSGGADTQYF.

The chain uses TRBV5-1 and TRBJ2-1, with unresolved D. This CDR3 region has 14 residues. Per germline, CDR1 SGHRS and CDR2 YFSETQ. Trimming took off 7 bases at V and 6 bases at J, with 17 bases between the two ends. CDR3 nucleotides: TGCGCCAGCTTTCCGGAGCGATTTACCAATGAGCAGTTCTTC. This codes for CASFPERFTNEQFF. Full variable domain (missing parts from reference TRBV5-1 and TRBJ2-1): KAGVTQTPRYLIKTRGQQVTLSCSPISGHRSVSWYQQTPGQGLQFLFEYFSETQRNKGNFPGRFSGRQFSNSRSEMNVSTLELGDSALYLCASFPERFTNEQFFGPGTRLTVL.

The rearrangement joins TRBV2 to TRBJ2-2; the D gene is possibly TRBD1 (5 bases). The germline V gene encodes CDR1 SNHLY and CDR2 FYNNEI. The CDR3 covers 13 residues. V was pared by 3 bases and J by 5 bases, with 7 bases between. In nucleotides, the CDR3 is TGTGCCAGCAGTGACCAGGGTACCGGGGAGCTGTTTTTT. As protein: CASSDQGTGELFF.

This clone was observed a few times. CDR3 DNA sequence: TGTGCCAGTAGACTTACAGGGGACAATGAGCAGTTCTTC. This gives the protein CASRLTGDNEQFF. The V gene is TRBV19, the J gene TRBJ2-1; the match to TRBD1 covers 7 bases. The CDR3 loop spans 13 amino acids. The germline CDR1 and CDR2 sequences are LNHDA and SQIVND (reference sequence). Losses at the gene ends were 6 bases for V and 5 bases for J; bases not matched to a gene: 4.

This clone was recorded a few times. The chain is built from TRBV29-1 and TRBJ2-1; 10 nucleotides line up with TRBD2. Germline V CDR1 and CDR2: SQVTM, ANQGSEA. The CDR3 totals 18 residues. Unmatched junction bases numbered 10, after V lost 1 base and J lost 1 base. Written as DNA, the CDR3 is TGCAGCGTTGAAGGAGCGAGCGGGAGGGCCAGGTCCTACAATGAGCAGTTCTTC. Translation gives CSVEGASGRARSYNEQFF.

This clone has more than one count but fewer than ten. This chain joins TRBV14 and TRBJ2-7; possible D gene TRBD1, 5 bases. Germline V CDR1 and CDR2: SGHDN, FVKESK. The V gene lost 0 bases and the J gene lost 4 bases, with 16 bases spanning the gap. CDR3 length: 16 residues. The CDR3 loop is CASSQDSVWGQYEQYF. CDR3 nucleotide sequence: TGTGCCAGCAGCCAAGATTCGGTGTGGGGCCAATACGAGCAGTACTTC.

V gene TRBV7-9 combines with J gene TRBJ1-1, with D unclear. The V gene lost 4 bases and the J gene lost 3 bases, with 9 bases spanning the gap. The CDR3 covers 13 residues. Germline loops: CDR1 SEHNR, CDR2 FQNEAQ (reference sequence). This chain's CDR3 is CASSYVPDTEAFF. The CDR3 DNA follows: TGTGCCAGCAGCTACGTACCAGACACTGAAGCTTTCTTT.

J is TRBJ2-6 and V is TRBV7-9; the D gene is possibly TRBD1 (5 bases). V was trimmed by 9 bases and J by 0 bases, leaving 6 bases between them. Germline CDR1 SEHNR, CDR2 FQNEAQ (reference sequence). The CDR3 is made up of 13 amino acids. The CDR3 loop is CASQGSGANVLTF. The CDR3 bases are TGTGCCAGTCAGGGCTCTGGGGCCAACGTCCTGACTTTC.

The V gene is TRBV4-1, the J gene TRBJ1-5; 8 nucleotides align to TRBD1. V lost 3 bases to trimming and J lost 5 bases; unmatched junction nucleotides: 6. The CDR3 runs to 15 residues. Germline V CDR1 and CDR2: MGHRA, YSYEKL. CDR3 protein: CASSQKTGVDQPQHF. Written as DNA, the CDR3 is TGCGCCAGCAGCCAGAAGACAGGGGTGGATCAGCCCCAGCATTTT.

This clone occurred a few times. The chain carries TRBV30 and TRBJ2-5; possible D gene TRBD2, 7 bases. Trimming shortened V by 3 bases and J by 5 bases, and 13 bases separated the two germline ends. The CDR3 spans 13 residues. CDR1 and CDR2 from the germline V gene are GTSNPN and SVGIG (reference sequence). The CDR3 sequence: CAWRGGARETQYF. The CDR3 DNA reads TGTGCCTGGAGGGGGGGGGCACGGGAGACCCAGTACTTC.

This clone was counted between two and nine times. Other DNA variants within this sample encode the same CDR3. The chain recombines TRBV5-1 with TRBJ1-1; D is uncertain. Trimming took 1 base from V and 1 from J, leaving 5 bases between them. The CDR3 sequence is 13 residues long. Germline V lookup: CDR1 SGHRS, CDR2 YFSETQ. The CDR3 spells CASSLTGNTEAFF. The CDR3 coding sequence is TGCGCCAGCAGCTTGACCGGGAACACTGAAGCTTTCTTT.

This clone came up a few times. V and J are TRBV9 and TRBJ1-2; no reliable D call. Germline V gene data show CDR1 as SGDLS and CDR2 as YYNGEE. V dropped 0 bases and J dropped 4 bases, with 13 bases sitting between them. The CDR3 contains 15 residues. Here the CDR3 DNA reads TGTGCCAGCAGCGTAGCTGCGGGCAGCCTCTATGGCTACACCTTC. Translating gives CASSVAAGSLYGYTF. The full variable domain, rest sourced from reference TRBV9 and TRBJ1-2, is DSGVTQTPKHLITATGQRVTLRCSPRSGDLSVYWYQQSLDQGLQFLIQYYNGEERAKGNILERFSAQQFPDLHSELNLSSLELGDSALYFCASSVAAGSLYGYTFGSGTRLTVV.

The V and J genes are TRBV30 and TRBJ2-3; 8 nucleotides match TRBD2. Unmatched junction bases numbered 4, after V lost 4 bases and J lost 4 bases. CDR1 GTSNPN and CDR2 SVGIG come from the germline V gene (reference sequence). The CDR3 has 13 residues. DNA of the CDR3: TGTGCCTGGAAGTCAGCGGGAGCAGATACGCAGTATTTT. Its translation: CAWKSAGADTQYF.

The chain uses TRBV18 and TRBJ1-2; a possible D gene is TRBD1 (6 bases). This CDR3 has 15 amino acids. Deletions cut 3 bases from V and 6 bases from J, with 17 bases between. Per germline, CDR1 KGHSH and CDR2 LQKENI. In DNA, the CDR3 is TGTGCCAGCTCACCTAGAAACACAGGGACGAATGGCTACACCTTC. Translation: CASSPRNTGTNGYTF.

The chain employs TRBV5-1 and TRBJ2-2; D is perhaps TRBD2 (5 bases). Germline-derived CDR1 and CDR2 are SGHRS and YFSETQ. With 3 bases removed from V and 2 bases from J, the gap between germline ends came to 11 bases. The CDR3 runs 15 residues. CDR3 nucleotide sequence: TGCGCCAGCAGCTACGGACTTACCAACACCGGGGAGCTGTTTTTT. This gives the protein CASSYGLTNTGELFF.

The CDR3 DNA sequence: TGTGCCAGCAGCTCACAGACAGGGGCCACTCAGTACTTC. This translates into CASSSQTGATQYF. The chain links TRBV7-9 to TRBJ2-5, with 8 bases lining up with TRBD1. V gave up 4 bases and J gave up 11 bases; unmatched junction bases: 9. The CDR3 is 13 amino acids. CDR1 SEHNR and CDR2 FQNEAQ come from the germline V gene (reference sequence).

The chain combines TRBV5-1 with TRBJ1-1; D is ambiguous. CDR1 is SGHRS and CDR2 is YFSETQ in the germline V gene. V was trimmed by 3 bases and J by 0 bases, leaving 6 bases between them. CDR3 length equals 13 residues. Here the CDR3 DNA reads TGCGCCAGCAGCTCTCGGTTGAACACTGAAGCTTTCTTT. It specifies CASSSRLNTEAFF.

The table lists this clone with a few counts. The chain recombines TRBV18 with TRBJ2-7; 9 positions agree with TRBD1. Germline CDR1 is KGHSH and CDR2 is LQKENI. The CDR3 runs to 15 residues. V lost 0 bases, J lost 4 bases, and 4 bases stayed unmatched. This chain's CDR3 is CASSPPRQGGYEQYF. For the CDR3, the DNA is TGTGCCAGCTCACCACCGCGACAGGGGGGATACGAGCAGTACTTC.

The chain carries TRBV28 and TRBJ2-5; D perhaps matches TRBD1 (7 bases). This CDR3 has 14 residues. V lost 6 bases and J 2 bases, leaving 13 bases between the germline ends. CDR1 MDHEN and CDR2 SYDVKM come from the germline V gene. The CDR3 spells CASRLQGRQETQYF. CDR3 nucleotides: TGTGCCAGCAGGCTACAGGGGAGGCAAGAGACCCAGTACTTC.

The chain employs TRBV7-3 and TRBJ1-2; D may be TRBD1 (6 bases). V was trimmed by 4 bases and J by 8 bases, leaving 17 bases between them. Germline lookup yields CDR1 SGHTA and CDR2 FQGTGA. The CDR3 extends over 14 amino acids. The CDR3, as DNA: TGTGCCAGCAGCTCGGGACATCAGTCTAACGGCTACACCTTC. Its protein product is CASSSGHQSNGYTF.

This clone came up a few times. The CDR3 region has the DNA TGTGCCAGCAGCTTAGCGCTACAGGGGGACACTGAAGCTTTCTTT. Its protein is CASSLALQGDTEAFF. The chain carries TRBV7-2 and TRBJ1-1; 8 bases match TRBD1. The CDR3 length is 15 residues. Germline V gives CDR1 SGHTA, CDR2 FQGNSA. Trimming at V came to 0 bases and at J to 3 bases, leaving 3 bases not matched to a gene.

CDR3 protein: CAWSVQPGELFF. CDR3 bases: TGTGCCTGGAGTGTACAGCCCGGGGAGCTGTTTTTT. J is TRBJ2-2 and V is TRBV30; D is uncertain. Trimming stripped 0 bases from V and 6 bases from J, with 5 bases between. From germline, CDR1 is GTSNPN and CDR2 SVGIG (reference sequence). The CDR3 has 12 residues. Based on the CDR3 plus reference TRBV30 and TRBJ2-2, the full variable domain is SQTIHQWPATLVQPVGSPLSLECTVEGTSNPNLYWYRQAAGRGLQLLFYSVGIGQISSEVPQNLSASRPQDRQFILSSKKLLLSDSGFYLCAWSVQPGELFFGEGSRLTVL.

This clone showed up just a few times. The V call is TRBV28, the J call TRBJ2-3; 12 positions agree with TRBD2. Germline V gene lookup returns CDR1 MDHEN and CDR2 SYDVKM. V lost 6 bases, J lost 1 base, and 5 bases stayed unmatched. CDR3 size: 16 residues. The CDR3 reads CASSSGTSGRTDTQYF. Written as DNA, the CDR3 is TGTGCCAGCAGCAGCGGGACTAGCGGGCGCACAGATACGCAGTATTTT.

The chain joins TRBV4-2 to TRBJ2-2, with D possibly being TRBD2 (6 bases). The V and J ends lost 11 bases and 4 bases respectively, with 14 bases between them. CDR1 and CDR2 (germline): LGHNA, YNFKEQ. CDR3 length: 13 amino acids. For the CDR3, the DNA is TGTGCCGGGAGGAGGGCCGCCACCGGGGAGCTGTTTTTT. It yields the protein CAGRRAATGELFF.

This chain connects TRBV14 to TRBJ2-7, with TRBD2 identical over 11 bases. CDR3 length: 14 residues. Unmatched junction bases numbered 5, after V lost 5 bases and J lost 5 bases. Germline values: CDR1 SGHDN, CDR2 FVKESK. Here the CDR3 reads CASSDSGRADEQYF. CDR3 in DNA: TGTGCCAGCAGCGATAGCGGGAGGGCCGACGAGCAGTACTTC.

This clone was seen a handful of times. The chain links TRBV30 to TRBJ2-1, with 8 bases lining up with TRBD2. The CDR3 has 14 residues. V trimming: 5 bases; J trimming: 0 bases; junction bases outside the gene matches: 3. The germline CDR1 and CDR2 sequences are GTSNPN and SVGIG (reference sequence). CDR3 loop: CAWYTSGSYNEQFF. The CDR3 nucleotides read TGTGCCTGGTATACTAGCGGCTCCTACAATGAGCAGTTCTTC.

This clone was detected only a few times. The chain links TRBV6-5 to TRBJ2-5; a weak D match, TRBD1 (5 bases). Trimming stripped 0 bases from V and 5 bases from J, with 13 bases between. This CDR3 is 15 amino acids long. Germline CDR1 MNHEY, CDR2 SVGAGI. CDR3 sequence (DNA): TGTGCCAGCAGTTACTCGAAAGGGGCGCCGGAGACCCAGTACTTC. Its translation: CASSYSKGAPETQYF.

This clone turned up a few times. This CDR3 is CSVRRGNIQYF. In DNA, the CDR3 is TGCAGCGTGAGGCGGGGAAACATTCAGTACTTC. The rearrangement joins TRBV29-1 to TRBJ2-4, with TRBD2 as a possible D gene (6 bases). Trimming pared 6 bases from V and 6 bases from J, leaving 9 bases between. Per the germline V gene, CDR1 is SQVTM and CDR2 is ANQGSEA. This CDR3 has 11 residues.

J is TRBJ2-2 and V is TRBV2, with D possibly being TRBD2 (5 bases). This CDR3 has 15 residues. Germline V gene sequence: CDR1 SNHLY, CDR2 FYNNEI. The V and J ends lost 3 bases and 2 bases respectively, with 10 bases between them. The chain's CDR3 is CASSDGLANTGELFF. As DNA, the CDR3 is TGTGCCAGCAGTGACGGGCTAGCTAACACCGGGGAGCTGTTTTTT.